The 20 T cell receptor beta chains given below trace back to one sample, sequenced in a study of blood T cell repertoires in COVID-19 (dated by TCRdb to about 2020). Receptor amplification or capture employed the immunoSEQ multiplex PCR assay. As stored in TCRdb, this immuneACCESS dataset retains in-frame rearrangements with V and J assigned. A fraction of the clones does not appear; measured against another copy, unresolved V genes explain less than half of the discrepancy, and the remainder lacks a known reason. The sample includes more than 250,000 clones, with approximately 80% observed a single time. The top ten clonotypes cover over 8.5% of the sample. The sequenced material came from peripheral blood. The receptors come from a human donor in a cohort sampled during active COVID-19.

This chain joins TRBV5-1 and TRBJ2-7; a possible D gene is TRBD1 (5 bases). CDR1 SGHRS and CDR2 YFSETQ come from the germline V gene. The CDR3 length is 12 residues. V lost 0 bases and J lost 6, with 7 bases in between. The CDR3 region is CASSLEGVEQYF. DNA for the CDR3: TGCGCCAGCAGCTTGGAAGGGGTCGAGCAGTACTTC.

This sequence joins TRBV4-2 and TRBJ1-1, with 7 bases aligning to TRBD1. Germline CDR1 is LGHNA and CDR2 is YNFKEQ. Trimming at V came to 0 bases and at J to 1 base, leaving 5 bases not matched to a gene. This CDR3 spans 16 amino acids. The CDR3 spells CASSQDNRGGNTEAFF. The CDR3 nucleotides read TGTGCCAGCAGCCAAGATAACAGGGGAGGGAACACTGAAGCTTTCTTT.

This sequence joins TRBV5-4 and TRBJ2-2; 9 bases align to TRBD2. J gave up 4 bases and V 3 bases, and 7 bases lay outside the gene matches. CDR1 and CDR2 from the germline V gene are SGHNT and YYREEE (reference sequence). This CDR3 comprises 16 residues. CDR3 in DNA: TGTGCCAGCAGCTCCGGAGCGGGAGGAGGCACCGGGGAGCTGTTTTTT. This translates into CASSSGAGGGTGELFF.

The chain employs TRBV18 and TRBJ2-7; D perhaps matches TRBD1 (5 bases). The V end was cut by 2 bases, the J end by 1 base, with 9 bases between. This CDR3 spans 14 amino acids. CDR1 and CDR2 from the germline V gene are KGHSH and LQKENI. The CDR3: CASSPSDRSYEQYF. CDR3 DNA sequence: TGTGCCAGCTCACCATCTGACAGATCCTACGAGCAGTACTTC.

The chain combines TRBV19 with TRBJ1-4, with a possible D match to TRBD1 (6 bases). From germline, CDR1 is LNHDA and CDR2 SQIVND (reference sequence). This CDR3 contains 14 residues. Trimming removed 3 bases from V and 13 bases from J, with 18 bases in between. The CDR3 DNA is TGTGCCAGTAGTATTGGACCGGACAGTATGGTACTGTTTTTT. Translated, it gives CASSIGPDSMVLFF.

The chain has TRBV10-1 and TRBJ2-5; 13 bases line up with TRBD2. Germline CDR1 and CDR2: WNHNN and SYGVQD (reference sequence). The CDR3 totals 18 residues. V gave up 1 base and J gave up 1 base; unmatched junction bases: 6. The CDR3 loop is CASSEWGLAGKLQETQYF. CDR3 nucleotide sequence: TGCGCCAGCAGTGAGTGGGGACTAGCGGGAAAGCTCCAAGAGACCCAGTACTTC.

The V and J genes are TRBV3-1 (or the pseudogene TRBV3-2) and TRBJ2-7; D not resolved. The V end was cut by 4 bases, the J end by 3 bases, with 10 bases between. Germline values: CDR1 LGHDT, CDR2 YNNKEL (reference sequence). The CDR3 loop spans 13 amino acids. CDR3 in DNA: TGTGCCAGCAGCCCCACCGGTGACTACGAGCAGTACTTC. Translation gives CASSPTGDYEQYF.

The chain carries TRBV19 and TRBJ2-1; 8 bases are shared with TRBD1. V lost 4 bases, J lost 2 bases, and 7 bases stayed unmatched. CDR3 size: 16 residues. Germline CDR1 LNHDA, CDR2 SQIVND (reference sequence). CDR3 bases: TGTGCCAGTAGTAACGCTTTGACAGGGGCCTACAATGAGCAGTTCTTC. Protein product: CASSNALTGAYNEQFF.

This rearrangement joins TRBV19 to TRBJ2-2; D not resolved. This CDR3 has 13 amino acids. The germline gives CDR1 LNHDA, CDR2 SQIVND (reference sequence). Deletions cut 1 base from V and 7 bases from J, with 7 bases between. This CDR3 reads CASSIGVYGELFF. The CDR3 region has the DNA TGTGCCAGTAGTATAGGTGTCTACGGGGAGCTGTTTTTT.

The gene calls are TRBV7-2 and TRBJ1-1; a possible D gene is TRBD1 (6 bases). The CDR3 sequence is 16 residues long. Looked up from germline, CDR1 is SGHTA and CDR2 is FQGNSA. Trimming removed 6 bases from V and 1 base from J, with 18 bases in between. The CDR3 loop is CASRAKGRGPNTEAFF. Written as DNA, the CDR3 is TGTGCCAGCAGAGCCAAGGGGCGGGGGCCGAACACTGAAGCTTTCTTT.

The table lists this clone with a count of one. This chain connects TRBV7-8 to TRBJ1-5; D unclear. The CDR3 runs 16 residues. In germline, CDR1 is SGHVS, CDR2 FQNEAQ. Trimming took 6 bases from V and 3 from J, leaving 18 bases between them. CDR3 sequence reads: CASSGGGGGPNQPQHF. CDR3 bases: TGTGCCAGCAGTGGTGGCGGAGGAGGCCCCAATCAGCCCCAGCATTTT.

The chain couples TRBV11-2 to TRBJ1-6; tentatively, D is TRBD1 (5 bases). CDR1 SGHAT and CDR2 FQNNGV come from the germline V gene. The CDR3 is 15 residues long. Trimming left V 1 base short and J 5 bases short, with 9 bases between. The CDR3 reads CASSLAAGNNSPLHF. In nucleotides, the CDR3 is TGTGCCAGCAGCTTAGCCGCAGGGAATAATTCACCCCTCCACTTT.

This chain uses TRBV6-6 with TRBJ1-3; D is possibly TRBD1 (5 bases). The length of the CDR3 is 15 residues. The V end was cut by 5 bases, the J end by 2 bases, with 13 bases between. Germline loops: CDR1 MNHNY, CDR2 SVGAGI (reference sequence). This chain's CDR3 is CASSPLWGAGNTIYF. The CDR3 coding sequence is TGTGCCAGCAGTCCCCTCTGGGGGGCTGGAAACACCATATATTTT.

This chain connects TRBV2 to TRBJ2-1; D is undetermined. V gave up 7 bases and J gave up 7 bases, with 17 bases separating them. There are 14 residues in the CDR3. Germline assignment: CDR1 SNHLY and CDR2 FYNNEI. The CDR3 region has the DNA TGTGCCAGCATCCCCCGCAGCACGCGGAATGAGCAGTTCTTC. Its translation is CASIPRSTRNEQFF.

The CDR3 region is CASIRGRNTEAFF. CDR3 in DNA: TGTGCCAGTATCCGGGGTAGGAACACTGAAGCTTTCTTT. The chain uses TRBV19 and TRBJ1-1; D is unclear. The CDR3 spans 13 residues. From germline, CDR1 is LNHDA and CDR2 SQIVND (reference sequence). The germline V and J ends were trimmed by 7 bases and 1 base, with 10 bases remaining between them. Full variable domain (missing parts from reference TRBV19 and TRBJ1-1): DGGITQSPKYLFRKEGQNVTLSCEQNLNHDAMYWYRQDPGQGLRLIYYSQIVNDFQKGDIAEGYSVSREKKESFPLTVTSAQKNPTAFYLCASIRGRNTEAFFGQGTRLTVV.

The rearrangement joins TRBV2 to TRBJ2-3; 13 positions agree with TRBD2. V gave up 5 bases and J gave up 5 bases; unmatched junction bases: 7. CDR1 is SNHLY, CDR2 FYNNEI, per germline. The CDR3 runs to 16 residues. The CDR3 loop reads CASSRTSGGLVDTQYF. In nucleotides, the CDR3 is TGTGCCAGCAGTCGGACTAGCGGGGGCCTAGTAGATACGCAGTATTTT.

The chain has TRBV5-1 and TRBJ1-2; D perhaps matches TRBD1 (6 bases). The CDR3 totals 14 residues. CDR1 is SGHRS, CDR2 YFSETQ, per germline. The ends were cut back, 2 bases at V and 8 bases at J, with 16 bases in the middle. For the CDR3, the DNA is TGCGCCAGCAGCTTAAACAGGGATGTATTCGGCTACACCTTC. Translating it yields CASSLNRDVFGYTF.

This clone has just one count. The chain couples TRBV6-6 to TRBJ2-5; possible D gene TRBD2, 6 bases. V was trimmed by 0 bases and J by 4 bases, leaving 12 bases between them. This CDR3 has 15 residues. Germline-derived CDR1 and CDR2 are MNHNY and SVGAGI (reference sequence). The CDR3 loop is CASSYSGGLAETQYF. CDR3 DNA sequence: TGTGCCAGCAGTTACTCGGGGGGACTCGCAGAGACCCAGTACTTC.

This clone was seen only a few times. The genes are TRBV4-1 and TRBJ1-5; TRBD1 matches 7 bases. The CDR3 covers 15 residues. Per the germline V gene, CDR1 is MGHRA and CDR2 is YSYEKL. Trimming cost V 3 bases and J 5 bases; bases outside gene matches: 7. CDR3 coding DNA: TGCGCCAGCAGCCATGGGGACAGCCCTTATCAGCCCCAGCATTTT. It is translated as CASSHGDSPYQPQHF.

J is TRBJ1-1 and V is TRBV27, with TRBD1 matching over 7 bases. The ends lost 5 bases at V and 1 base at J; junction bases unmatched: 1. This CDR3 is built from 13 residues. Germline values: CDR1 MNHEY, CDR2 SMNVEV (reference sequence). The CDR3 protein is CASSDRENTEAFF. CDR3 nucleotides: TGTGCCAGCAGTGACAGGGAGAACACTGAAGCTTTCTTT.